What follows are 8 T cell receptor beta chains derived from one specimen sequenced in a study of blood T cell repertoires in COVID-19. Sequenced by immunoSEQ multiplex PCR; TCRdb stores in-frame clones only, minus some. This table holds about 170,000 clones, 85% to 90% found once. The sample consisted of peripheral blood. All receptors come from a man aged 55 to 70 with COVID-19, enrolled during active disease.

V and J are TRBV5-1 and TRBJ2-1; TRBD1 matches 10 bases. This CDR3 is built from 17 residues. The trim removed 4 bases at V and 8 bases at J, leaving 15 bases unmatched. The germline V gene has CDR1 SGHRS and CDR2 YFSETQ. This CDR3 reads CASSLQPPGQGSYEQFF. CDR3 nucleotide sequence: TGCGCCAGCAGCCTACAACCCCCGGGACAGGGGTCCTATGAGCAGTTCTTC.

V usage is TRBV9 and J usage is TRBJ2-2; 8 bases agree with TRBD1. CDR3 size: 15 residues. Germline values: CDR1 SGDLS, CDR2 YYNGEE. J lost 5 bases, V lost 0 bases, and 3 bases had no gene match. CDR3 protein: CASSVEWTGTGELFF. In nucleotides, the CDR3 is TGTGCCAGCAGCGTAGAGTGGACAGGGACCGGGGAGCTGTTTTTT.

The chain carries TRBV9 and TRBJ2-1; D gene unclear. Germline CDR1 is SGDLS and CDR2 is YYNGEE. This CDR3 region has 15 residues. V dropped 4 bases and J dropped 5 bases, with 16 bases sitting between them. The CDR3 sequence: CASSLRPGLNNEQFF. The DNA for the CDR3 is TGTGCCAGCAGCCTCCGGCCAGGATTGAACAATGAGCAGTTCTTC. The entire variable domain, with the rest obtained from reference TRBV9 and TRBJ2-1, is as follows: DSGVTQTPKHLITATGQRVTLRCSPRSGDLSVYWYQQSLDQGLQFLIQYYNGEERAKGNILERFSAQQFPDLHSELNLSSLELGDSALYFCASSLRPGLNNEQFFGPGTRLTVL.

The chain employs TRBV28 and TRBJ1-2; 7 bases line up with TRBD1. The CDR3 sequence is 15 residues long. Trimming at V came to 5 bases and at J to 4 bases, leaving 10 bases not matched to a gene. The germline CDR1 and CDR2 sequences are MDHEN and SYDVKM. CDR3 loop: CASSQSTGLSYGYTF. The CDR3 DNA sequence: TGTGCCAGCAGTCAATCGACAGGGTTGAGCTATGGCTACACCTTC.

V is TRBV24-1 and J is TRBJ1-2, with D perhaps TRBD1 (5 bases). The CDR3 consists of 14 residues. Germline V gives CDR1 KGHDR, CDR2 SFDVKD. Trimming cost V 3 bases and J 8 bases, with 15 bases left between them. CDR3 region: CATSDRLGGEGYTF. Written as DNA, the CDR3 is TGTGCCACCAGTGATCGCCTCGGAGGGGAGGGCTACACCTTC.

A single count supports this clone. The V gene is TRBV6-2 or TRBV6-3, the J gene TRBJ2-5; 7 bases are shared with TRBD2. Germline loops: CDR1 MNHEY, CDR2 SVGEGT. With V trimmed by 6 bases and J by 5 bases, 15 bases remained unmatched. The CDR3 runs to 16 residues. CDR3 nucleotides: TGTGCCAGCAGCTCCAACTCTGGGCGGGGGTCGGAGACCCAGTACTTC. This encodes CASSSNSGRGSETQYF.

The V call is TRBV7-3, the J call TRBJ1-5, with a tentative D call TRBD1 (5 bases). This CDR3 spans 13 amino acids. CDR1 is SGHTA and CDR2 is FQGTGA in the germline V gene. The V end was cut by 6 bases, the J end by 4 bases, with 10 bases between. The CDR3 nucleotides are TGTGCCAGCAGGGGCCAGGGTAATCAGCCCCAGCATTTT. Protein: CASRGQGNQPQHF. The full variable domain, completed using reference TRBV7-3 and TRBJ1-5, is GAGVSQTPSNKVTEKGKYVELRCDPISGHTALYWYRQSLGQGPEFLIYFQGTGAADDSGLPNDRFFAVRPEGSVSTLKIQRTERGDSAVYLCASRGQGNQPQHFGDGTRLSIL.

This clone was detected once. The V call is TRBV6-2 or TRBV6-3, the J call TRBJ2-3; perhaps TRBD2 as D (6 bases). The germline V and J ends were trimmed by 2 bases and 4 bases, with 19 bases remaining between them. The CDR3 sequence is 17 residues long. The germline V gene has CDR1 MNHEY and CDR2 SVGEGT. The CDR3 DNA reads as TGTGCCAGCAGTTACCAGGAGGGACGAGGGGCGGCAGATACGCAGTATTTT. Its protein is CASSYQEGRGAADTQYF.